The 9 T cell receptor beta chains below come from one sample, sequenced in a study of T cell responses to AZD1222 COVID-19 vaccine. TCRdb's table, derived via immunoSEQ multiplex PCR, lists solely in-frame clones and lacks some. The table shows more than 150,000 clones, with over 80% occurring only once. This specimen consisted of peripheral blood, obtained on day 0 of MenACWY control vaccination. Receptor source: an adult in good health.

V and J are TRBV5-6 and TRBJ1-6; TRBD1 might be the D (5 bases). The CDR3 runs to 14 residues. The ends were cut back, 0 bases at V and 7 bases at J, with 8 bases in the middle. CDR1 and CDR2 (germline): SGHDT, YYEEEE. CDR3 sequence: CASSLVGVNSPLHF. Here the CDR3 DNA reads TGTGCCAGCAGCTTGGTAGGGGTCAATTCACCCCTCCACTTT.

The chain carries TRBV30 and TRBJ1-2, with D unresolved. V was shortened by 0 bases and J by 5 bases, with 10 bases between the two germline ends. The CDR3 runs 13 residues. CDR1 GTSNPN and CDR2 SVGIG come from the germline V gene (reference sequence). CDR3 protein: CAWSVEPNYGYTF. CDR3 coding DNA: TGTGCCTGGAGTGTCGAACCGAATTATGGCTACACCTTC.

J is TRBJ1-2 and V is TRBV7-3, with D perhaps TRBD1 (5 bases). The CDR3 spans 13 residues. CDR1 SGHTA and CDR2 FQGTGA come from the germline V gene. V gave up 2 bases and J gave up 2 bases, with 6 bases separating them. In nucleotides, the CDR3 is TGTGCCAGCAGCTTAGGGGCGAACTATGGCTACACCTTC. This codes for CASSLGANYGYTF.

This chain's CDR3 is CASSLFRPYEQYF. The DNA of the CDR3 is TGTGCCAGCAGTTTATTCAGGCCCTACGAGCAGTACTTC. This chain connects TRBV28 to TRBJ2-7; D gene uncertain. Germline CDR1 MDHEN, CDR2 SYDVKM. The CDR3 covers 13 residues. Trimming removed 1 base from V and 2 bases from J, with 6 bases in between.

This chain joins TRBV19 and TRBJ1-3; 9 bases match TRBD1. The length of the CDR3 is 16 residues. Per germline, CDR1 LNHDA and CDR2 SQIVND (reference sequence). Losses at the gene ends were 2 bases for V and 2 bases for J; bases not matched to a gene: 4. The CDR3 sequence: CASSILQGAPGNTIYF. CDR3 DNA sequence: TGTGCCAGTAGTATACTACAGGGGGCCCCTGGAAACACCATATATTTT.

The chain is built from TRBV4-2 and TRBJ1-2; 8 nucleotides line up with TRBD1. Germline V CDR1 and CDR2: LGHNA, YNFKEQ. The CDR3 runs 17 residues. J was trimmed by 2 bases and V by 4 bases; bases with no gene match: 12. This chain's CDR3 is CASSPTSGGGTNYGYTF. CDR3 nucleotides: TGTGCCAGCAGCCCCACCTCAGGGGGCGGAACCAACTATGGCTACACCTTC.

The chain is built from TRBV30 and TRBJ2-1, with 11 bases fitting TRBD2. This CDR3 is 16 amino acids long. CDR1 and CDR2 from the germline V gene are GTSNPN and SVGIG (reference sequence). Trimming at V came to 5 bases and at J to 7 bases, leaving 13 bases not matched to a gene. The CDR3 loop is CAWAKGVAGGRNEQFF. As DNA, the CDR3 is TGTGCCTGGGCTAAAGGGGTAGCGGGAGGGAGGAATGAGCAGTTCTTC.

There are a few counts of this clone. The J gene is TRBJ1-6, the V gene TRBV4-3, with 7 bases matching TRBD1. CDR1 and CDR2 from the germline V gene are LGHNA and YSLEER. Trimming cost V 5 bases and J 8 bases; bases outside gene matches: 15. The CDR3 runs to 17 residues. CDR3 coding DNA: TGCGCCAGCAGCAAAGCCGGCGGGACAGTAGGAGATTCACCCCTCCACTTT. Its translation is CASSKAGGTVGDSPLHF.

This clone was seen only once. The chain combines TRBV12-3 or TRBV12-4 with TRBJ2-7; D remains ambiguous. Trimming removed 4 bases from V and 0 bases from J, with 7 bases in between. The CDR3 is 13 amino acids. This CDR3 is CASSSPSSYEQYF. DNA of the CDR3: TGTGCCAGCAGTTCCCCCAGCTCCTACGAGCAGTACTTC.